The next 11 T cell receptor beta chains were all read from a single sample in a study of technical replicates of blood from several donors. Method: immunoSEQ multiplex PCR; TCRdb's copy keeps in-frame clones and lacks some. The sample consists of just over 80,000 clones, roughly 94% of them appearing once. The sample was T cells isolated from PBMCs. These receptors all stem from a human donor in good health.

The count of this clone is one. The J gene is TRBJ2-1, the V gene TRBV5-1; D gene uncertain. The CDR3 is made up of 11 amino acids. Deletions cut 2 bases from V and 10 bases from J, with 7 bases between. Germline lookup yields CDR1 SGHRS and CDR2 YFSETQ. In nucleotides, the CDR3 is TGCGCCAGCAGCTTCGTGAGAGAGCAGTTCTTC. Its translation: CASSFVREQFF.

J is TRBJ1-5 and V is TRBV7-9; 7 nucleotides match TRBD1. The V segment lost 1 base and the J segment 7 bases; nucleotides outside the gene matches: 7. CDR1 SEHNR and CDR2 FQNEAQ come from the germline V gene (reference sequence). The CDR3 is 15 amino acids. The chain's CDR3 is CASSLETGPGQPQHF. In DNA, the CDR3 is TGTGCCAGCAGCTTAGAGACAGGGCCTGGACAGCCCCAGCATTTT.

The chain has TRBV18 and TRBJ2-7; 9 bases agree with TRBD2. After removal of 3 bases from V and 4 bases from J, the junction contained 4 bases not matched to a gene. The germline gives CDR1 KGHSH, CDR2 LQKENI. The CDR3 covers 14 residues. CDR3 in amino acids: CASSPSREGYEQYF. CDR3 nucleotide sequence: TGTGCCAGCTCACCCTCGCGGGAGGGGTACGAGCAGTACTTC.

The J gene is TRBJ1-1, the V gene TRBV20-1; D possibly corresponds to TRBD1 (5 bases). The germline CDR1 and CDR2 sequences are DFQATT and SNEGSKA (reference sequence). The length of the CDR3 is 11 residues. The V end was cut by 6 bases, the J end by 1 base, with 6 bases between. The CDR3 bases are TGCAGTGCCCAGGGGAACACTGAAGCTTTCTTT. Translated, it gives CSAQGNTEAFF.

The chain joins TRBV6-5 to TRBJ2-4; D gene ambiguous. CDR1 and CDR2 (germline): MNHEY, SVGAGI. Trimming pared 0 bases from V and 9 bases from J, leaving 9 bases between. This CDR3 is built from 13 residues. CDR3 loop: CASSYSMIGIQYF. In DNA, the CDR3 is TGTGCCAGCAGTTACTCGATGATCGGCATTCAGTACTTC.

The chain uses TRBV5-6 and TRBJ2-7, with D perhaps matching TRBD2 (5 bases). Germline CDR1 reads SGHDT; CDR2 reads YYEEEE. V was clipped by 4 bases and J by 5 bases, with 7 bases between them. CDR3 length: 11 amino acids. CDR3 in amino acids: CASSTEDEQYF. CDR3 DNA sequence: TGTGCCAGCAGCACGGAGGACGAGCAGTACTTC.

The chain carries TRBV11-1 and TRBJ2-7; D is undetermined. V was clipped by 2 bases and J by 3 bases, with 5 bases between them. The germline V gene encodes CDR1 SGHAT and CDR2 FQDESV (reference sequence). The CDR3 sequence is 12 residues long. The CDR3 DNA sequence: TGTGCCAGCAGCTTACGAGGCTACGAGCAGTACTTC. Encoded protein: CASSLRGYEQYF.

The chain is built from TRBV9 and TRBJ2-7, with D possibly matching TRBD2 (5 bases). Germline CDR1 is SGDLS and CDR2 is YYNGEE. Trimming pared 4 bases from V and 3 bases from J, leaving 17 bases between. This CDR3 is built from 15 residues. CDR3 amino acids: CASSPSASGIYEQYF. The CDR3 region has the DNA TGTGCCAGCAGCCCAAGCGCTTCGGGAATCTACGAGCAGTACTTC.

The rearrangement links TRBV4-3 to TRBJ2-4; weak D call: TRBD2 (5 bases). The V end lost 3 bases, the J end lost 6 bases, and 15 bases lay between the germline ends. The germline V gene has CDR1 LGHNA and CDR2 YSLEER. The CDR3 totals 15 residues. The CDR3 coding sequence is TGCGCCAGCAGCCATGGACTGGGGTCCGGAAACATTCAGTACTTC. Translated, it gives CASSHGLGSGNIQYF.

The gene calls are TRBV7-2 and TRBJ2-7; possibly TRBD2 for D (6 bases). The CDR3 totals 17 residues. Trimming pared 0 bases from V and 3 bases from J, leaving 18 bases between. Germline V gene lookup returns CDR1 SGHTA and CDR2 FQGNSA. This CDR3 reads CASSLALVAGRGYEQYF. Here the CDR3 DNA reads TGTGCCAGCAGCTTAGCGCTGGTTGCGGGACGGGGCTACGAGCAGTACTTC. The whole variable domain, remainder taken from reference TRBV7-2 and TRBJ2-7, is GAGVSQSPSNKVTEKGKDVELRCDPISGHTALYWYRQSLGQGLEFLIYFQGNSAPDKSGLPSDRFSAERTGGSVSTLTIQRTQQEDSAVYLCASSLALVAGRGYEQYFGPGTRLTVT.

The chain employs TRBV14 and TRBJ2-7; TRBD1 aligns across 8 bases. The trim removed 0 bases at V and 2 bases at J, leaving 9 bases unmatched. The germline gives CDR1 SGHDN, CDR2 FVKESK. The CDR3 runs 17 residues. The CDR3 is CASSQEDPGTGPYEQYF. The CDR3 DNA reads as TGTGCCAGCAGCCAAGAGGACCCCGGGACAGGACCCTACGAGCAGTACTTC. Variable domain in full (rest from reference TRBV14 and TRBJ2-7): EAGVTQFPSHSVIEKGQTVTLRCDPISGHDNLYWYRRVMGKEIKFLLHFVKESKQDESGMPNNRFLAERTGGTYSTLKVQPAELEDSGVYFCASSQEDPGTGPYEQYFGPGTRLTVT.